These 8 T cell receptor beta chains were sequenced from one sample in a study of tumor-infiltrating lymphocytes in primary liver carcinoma. TCR beta cDNA was made from around 520 ng total RNA with a constant-region primer. What produced the TCR beta libraries was three nested multiplex PCR rounds using slightly modified ARM-PCR. A C-beta reverse primer was combined with TRBV1-TRBV30 forward primers in the first two PCR rounds, and each round had approximately 9 cycles. TCRdb reanalysed the multiplex PCR reads using MiXCR and keeps one entry per CDR3 protein. The sample carries about 210,000 distinct CDR3 sequences, just under 85% recorded once. Taking about 18-32 mg of unsorted bulk tissue, the authors co-extracted RNA and DNA. Sequenced input: tumor tissue from primary liver carcinoma. All receptors come from a man between 40 and 49 years old with primary liver carcinoma and hepatitis B virus infection.

The rearrangement links TRBV20-1 to TRBJ1-2; D perhaps matches TRBD1 (5 bases). The CDR3 has 14 residues. The germline V and J ends were trimmed by 0 bases and 7 bases, with 15 bases remaining between them. The germline CDR1 and CDR2 sequences are DFQATT and SNEGSKA (reference sequence). CDR3 sequence (DNA): TGCAGTGCTAGAGAGGGGACGATTTTTGGTGGCTACACCTTC. This codes for CSAREGTIFGGYTF.

To note about this clonotype: One junction end disagrees with the germline gene, perhaps due to a read error. This CDR3 reads CSAMASGTGTPYKQYF. The CDR3 nucleotides are TGTAGCGCCATGGCATCTGGGACCGGCACTCCCTACAAGCAGTACTTC. The J gene is TRBJ2-7, the V gene TRBV29-1, with D perhaps assigned TRBD1 or TRBD2 (5 bases each). CDR3 length equals 16 residues. In germline, CDR1 is SQVTM, CDR2 ANQGSEA.

As to this clonotype: Sequence at one end of the junction differs from germline and may be a read error. This chain links TRBV5-1 with TRBJ2-2; the D gene could be TRBD1 or TRBD2 (6 bases each). The CDR3 spans 16 residues. The V gene's germline CDR1 is SGHRS and CDR2 YFSETQ. The DNA of the CDR3 is TGCACCAGCAAGGGGGTCCCGGGGGTTAACACCGGGGAGCTGTTTTTT. This translates into CTSKGVPGVNTGELFF.

V gene TRBV12-3 or TRBV12-4 combines with J gene TRBJ2-1, with a tentative D call TRBD2 (7 bases). The CDR3 has 16 residues. The DNA for the CDR3 is TGTGTCACCAGACAGGAGTGGGCGGGAGATTCTAATGAGCAGTTCTTC. Translation gives CVTRQEWAGDSNEQFF.

A few counts support this clonotype. This rearrangement joins TRBV7-2 to TRBJ1-5; no firm D call. CDR1 is SGHTA, CDR2 FQGNSA, per germline. The CDR3 has 13 residues. V lost 3 bases and J 6 bases, leaving 9 bases between the germline ends. This CDR3 is CASSFRSGQPQHF. Here the CDR3 DNA reads TGTGCCAGCAGCTTTAGGTCCGGTCAGCCCCAGCATTTT.

Regarding this clonotype: Relative to the germline gene, one junction end is altered; a read error may explain this. The genes are TRBV7-8 and TRBJ2-7, with 7 bases aligning to TRBD2. CDR1 SGHVS and CDR2 FQNEAQ come from the germline V gene. The CDR3 has 17 residues. The CDR3 DNA reads as TGTGTCAGCAACCTGAAGGGAGGGACTACAGTTACCCTCGAGCAGTACTTC. Translation gives CVSNLKGGTTVTLEQYF. Together with reference TRBV7-8 and TRBJ2-7, the CDR3 gives the full variable domain: GAGVSQSPRYKVAKRGQDVALRCDPISGHVSLFWYQQALGQGPEFLTYFQNEAQLDKSGLPSDRFFAERPEGSVSTLKIQRTQQEDSAVYLCVSNLKGGTTVTLEQYFGPGTRLTVT.

This clonotype was seen a few times. Sequence at one end of the junction differs from germline and may be a read error. V gene TRBV28 combines with J gene TRBJ1-1; D is unresolved. This CDR3 is 11 amino acids long. Germline values: CDR1 MDHEN, CDR2 SYDVKM. The CDR3 DNA reads TGTGCCAGCAGTTTGACCACTGAAACTTTCTTT. It translates to CASSLTTETFF.

This clonotype was observed at least ten times. The chain has TRBV28 and TRBJ2-5; 9 bases are shared with TRBD1. The CDR3 runs 15 residues. V dropped 5 bases and J dropped 6; count of bases not matched to a gene: 10. The germline gives CDR1 MDHEN, CDR2 SYDVKM. CDR3 in DNA: TGTGCCAGCAGTACCACCGGGACAGGGAGAAAGACCCAGTACTTC. This sequence encodes CASSTTGTGRKTQYF.